This passage covers 25 T cell receptor beta chains from one sample sequenced in a study of prognosis after radiotherapy for stage I lung cancer. Two-round multiplex PCR on genomic DNA was the method by which TCR beta CDR3 was amplified. Initially, in first-round PCR, primers specific to each TRBV and TRBJ gene were used. MiXCR, applied by TCRdb to the multiplex PCR reads, yields one record per CDR3 protein. The table lists fewer than 30,000 distinct CDR3 sequences, about 43% of them singletons. Sequenced here: PBMCs, sampled before or after stereotactic body radiation therapy (not recorded which). The origin of the receptors is a donor of 50 years or more with non-small cell lung cancer.

This clonotype was recorded many times. The chain uses TRBV5-4 and TRBJ1-6, with D possibly TRBD1 on 6 matching bases. This CDR3 region has 18 residues. Germline V gene data show CDR1 as SGHNT and CDR2 as YYREEE (reference sequence). With 4 bases removed from V and 1 base from J, the gap between germline ends came to 18 bases. DNA for the CDR3: TGTGCCAGCAGCGGTCGAACAGGGAGGGAATCCTATAATTCACCCCTCCACTTT. Its protein is CASSGRTGRESYNSPLHF.

This clonotype is medium-sized (0.01 to 0.1%) within its sample. The genes are TRBV6-2 or TRBV6-3 and TRBJ1-3; tentatively, D is TRBD1 (6 bases). CDR3 length equals 16 residues. The germline CDR1 and CDR2 sequences are MNHEY and SVGEGT. V was trimmed by 6 bases and J by 0 bases, leaving 15 bases between them. CDR3 coding DNA: TGTGCCAGCAGATTATCGACAGGACACTCTGGAAACACCATATATTTT. It encodes CASRLSTGHSGNTIYF.

This clonotype was picked up many times. The rearrangement links TRBV7-2 to TRBJ2-7; the D gene is possibly TRBD1 (5 bases). Trimming removed 5 bases from V and 7 bases from J, with 9 bases in between. The CDR3 covers 11 residues. Germline lookup yields CDR1 SGHTA and CDR2 FQGNSA. CDR3 bases: TGTGCCAGCAGCCTACCAGGGGAGCAGTACTTC. Residues: CASSLPGEQYF.

Concerning this clonotype: It may be a read error: a sequence one base away is much more abundant. The CDR3 coding sequence is TGTGCCAGCAGCTTATTACCGGGGGCATTCGGGACCCAGTACTTC. Amino acids: CASSLLPGAFGTQYF. The chain carries TRBV7-8 and TRBJ2-5, with D perhaps being TRBD1 or TRBD2 (6 bases each). CDR1 is SGHVS and CDR2 is FQNEAQ in the germline V gene. The CDR3 runs to 15 residues. Trimming took off 2 bases at V and 7 bases at J, with 17 bases between the two ends.

Comment on this clonotype: It is likely a read error: a sequence one base away is far more abundant. This chain links TRBV19 with TRBJ2-7; 9 nucleotides line up with TRBD1. With the DNA end fitting TRBJ2-5 better, the J assignment may be wrong. The CDR3 spans 15 residues. Germline CDR1 reads LNHDA; CDR2 reads SQIVND (reference sequence). The CDR3 DNA reads TGTGTCAGTAGTATAGAGGGACAGGGTTTAGAGACCCAGTACTTC. Translating gives CVSSIEGQGLETQYF.

The V and J genes are TRBV7-6 and TRBJ2-2, with 9 bases identical to TRBD1. The CDR3 is made up of 15 amino acids. Germline CDR1 SGHVS, CDR2 FNYEAQ. The V segment lost 6 bases and the J segment 9 bases; nucleotides outside the gene matches: 11. The CDR3 DNA sequence: TGTGCCAGCAGGATACAGGGGGCTAGGGCCTGGGAGCTGTTTTTT. Protein product: CASRIQGARAWELFF.

Concerning this clonotype: A far larger clone is one nucleotide away, so this likely arose from a read error. The genes are TRBV6-2 or TRBV6-3 and TRBJ1-2, with D uncertain. The CDR3 loop spans 14 amino acids. Germline loops: CDR1 MNHEY, CDR2 SVGEGT. CDR3 in amino acids: CASSEVSNLYCYTF. In DNA, the CDR3 is TGTGCCAGCAGTGAAGTATCAAACCTCTATTGCTACACCTTC.

This clonotype was seen many times. The J gene is TRBJ2-7, the V gene TRBV28; D is possibly TRBD1 (6 bases). Trimming shortened V by 7 bases and J by 7 bases, and 26 bases separated the two germline ends. This CDR3 comprises 16 residues. Germline V lookup: CDR1 MDHEN, CDR2 SYDVKM. The CDR3 is CASTPLSGTPFGEQYF. The CDR3 DNA follows: TGTGCCAGCACCCCTCTTTCCGGGACACCCTTCGGGGAGCAGTACTTC.

Concerning this clonotype: A far larger clone is one nucleotide away, so this likely arose from a read error. V is TRBV6-8 and J is TRBJ1-6; maybe TRBD1 (5 bases). CDR3 length: 13 amino acids. The V gene's germline CDR1 is MNHGY and CDR2 SAAAGT. In DNA, the CDR3 is TGTACCAGCAGTCAGGGTGATAATTCACCCCTCCACTTT. The encoded protein is CTSSQGDNSPLHF.

The genes are TRBV12-3 or TRBV12-4 and TRBJ2-7; D gene uncertain. The V end was cut by 5 bases, the J end by 3 bases, with 11 bases between. This CDR3 spans 13 amino acids. CDR3 in amino acids: CASSRRTYYEQYF. CDR3 nucleotide sequence: TGTGCCAGCAGTAGACGGACGTACTACGAGCAGTACTTC.

At least ten counts were recorded for this clonotype. V and J are TRBV18 and TRBJ2-1; 7 bases agree with TRBD1. This CDR3 is 16 amino acids long. Trimming took 3 bases from V and 5 from J; bases not matched to a gene: 10. Germline loops: CDR1 KGHSH, CDR2 LQKENI. The CDR3 reads CASSPRTGTADNEQFF. CDR3 DNA: TGTGCCAGCTCACCGAGAACCGGGACAGCCGACAATGAGCAGTTCTTC.

There are many counts of this clonotype. Here the CDR3 DNA reads TGTGCCAGCAGCTTGGAGAGGACAGGGCCCTCACCCCTCCACTTT. Translated, it gives CASSLERTGPSPLHF. The chain joins TRBV5-4 to TRBJ1-6; TRBD1 aligns across 8 bases. This CDR3 is 15 amino acids long. The junction had 6 bases not matched to a gene; V was cut back by 0 bases and J by 10 bases. Germline V CDR1 and CDR2: SGHNT, YYREEE (reference sequence).

This clonotype ranks as medium-sized. The chain combines TRBV20-1 with TRBJ2-1; D assignment may be TRBD1 or TRBD2 (6 bases each). This CDR3 has 14 amino acids. Per germline, CDR1 DFQATT and CDR2 SNEGSKA (reference sequence). Deletions cut 6 bases from V and 5 bases from J, with 17 bases between. The CDR3 DNA is TGCAGTGCGGGAAAGGGGGGAACAAACAATGAGCAGTTCTTC. Amino acids: CSAGKGGTNNEQFF.

This clonotype was seen ten or more times. The chain uses TRBV14 and TRBJ2-2; D is unresolved. The CDR3 runs 15 residues. Germline lookup yields CDR1 SGHDN and CDR2 FVKESK. V shed 1 base and J shed 0 bases, with 6 bases lying between them. Written as DNA, the CDR3 is TGTGCCAGCAGCCAAGGTTGGGCGAACACCGGGGAGCTGTTTTTT. Residues: CASSQGWANTGELFF.

This clonotype was detected many times. A much larger clone is a single base away; this may be a read error. This chain uses TRBV20-1 with TRBJ1-1; TRBD1 might be the D (6 bases). This CDR3 contains 13 residues. Looked up from germline, CDR1 is DFQATT and CDR2 is SNEGSKA (reference sequence). This CDR3 reads CSARVGADTEASF. The CDR3 DNA reads as TGCAGTGCTAGAGTGGGGGCAGACACTGAAGCTTCCTTT.

The gene calls are TRBV3-1 and TRBJ1-2; D is unclear. This CDR3 spans 15 amino acids. Germline CDR1 is LGHDT and CDR2 is YNNKEL (reference sequence). The V gene lost 0 bases and the J gene lost 4 bases, with 12 bases spanning the gap. CDR3 sequence: CASSQDWVSGYGYTF. In DNA form, the CDR3 reads TGTGCCAGCAGCCAAGACTGGGTTAGCGGCTATGGCTACACCTTC. Full variable domain (rest looked up from reference TRBV3-1 and TRBJ1-2): DTAVSQTPKYLVTQMGNDKSIKCEQNLGHDTMYWYKQDSKKFLKIMFSYNNKELIINETVPNRFSPKSPDKAHLNLHINSLELGDSAVYFCASSQDWVSGYGYTFGSGTRLTVV.

About this clonotype: Its ends do not fully match the called genes, so a read error is possible. The V and J genes are TRBV6-1 and TRBJ1-2, with D possibly TRBD1 on 5 matching bases. CDR1 is MNHNS, CDR2 SASEGT, per germline. There are 15 residues in the CDR3. CDR3 amino acids: CASTPGYAGSYVYTF. The DNA for the CDR3 is TGTGCCAGCACCCCGGGGTACGCAGGGAGCTATGTCTACACCTTC.

Of note for this clonotype: Only one base separates this from a far larger clonotype, so it likely reflects a read error. J is TRBJ2-7 and V is TRBV6-9, with 10 nucleotides matching TRBD1. CDR3 length: 14 amino acids. CDR1 and CDR2 from the germline V gene are MNHGY and SVAAGI. Trimming removed 7 bases from V and 4 bases from J; junction bases left unmatched: 7. Here the CDR3 reads CASINGDRGYEQYF. The CDR3 nucleotides are TGTGCCAGCATCAACGGGGACAGGGGTTACGAGCAGTACTTC.

This clonotype has only a few counts. This chain uses TRBV7-9 with TRBJ1-2; D gene ambiguous. This CDR3 region has 13 residues. Germline V lookup: CDR1 SEHNR, CDR2 FQNEAQ (reference sequence). V was clipped by 2 bases and J by 2 bases, with 6 bases between them. CDR3 sequence (DNA): TGTGCCAGCAGCTTACAGGAAAACTATGGCTACACCTTC. This encodes CASSLQENYGYTF.

This clonotype was detected ten times or more. The junction shows a germline mismatch at one end, possibly a read error. V is TRBV9 and J is TRBJ2-3; TRBD2 might be the D (6 bases). Germline loops: CDR1 SGDLS, CDR2 YYNGEE. The CDR3 sequence is 15 residues long. As DNA, the CDR3 is TGTGCCAGCACCGTAAGCCCGGGAGTAACAGATACGCAGTATTTT. Its protein product is CASTVSPGVTDTQYF.

Concerning this clonotype: A read error is the likely source, as a far larger clone sits one nucleotide away. The rearrangement joins TRBV6-4 to TRBJ2-3; tentative D call: TRBD2 (6 bases). Trimming stripped 5 bases from V and 1 base from J, with 10 bases between. The CDR3 contains 14 residues. In germline, CDR1 is MRHNA, CDR2 SNTAGT. The CDR3 here is CASSPSEGTDTQYF. CDR3 in DNA: TGTGCCAGCAGTCCTAGCGAAGGCACAGATACGCAGTATTTT.

In this sample, this clonotype turned up many times. The chain links TRBV28 to TRBJ2-5; the match to TRBD2 covers 13 bases. The CDR3 contains 16 residues. From germline, CDR1 is MDHEN and CDR2 SYDVKM. Trimming cost V 4 bases and J 7 bases; bases outside gene matches: 9. CDR3 coding DNA: TGTGCCAGCAGTTCCCCCGGGACTAGCGGGAAGGGGACCCAGTACTTC. As protein: CASSSPGTSGKGTQYF.

This sequence joins TRBV15 and TRBJ1-5, with D unresolved. CDR1 is LNHNV and CDR2 is YYDKDF in the germline V gene (reference sequence). CDR3 length: 13 residues. The V end lost 4 bases, the J end lost 0 bases, and 4 bases lay between the germline ends. CDR3 loop: CATSTYSNQPQHF. The CDR3 DNA follows: TGTGCCACCAGCACCTATAGCAATCAGCCCCAGCATTTT.

A word on this clonotype: The junction departs from the called germline gene at one end, perhaps through a read error. This chain joins TRBV6-5 and TRBJ2-7, with a weak D call TRBD2 (5 bases). The CDR3 spans 13 residues. CDR1 and CDR2 (germline): MNHEY, SVGAGI. DNA for the CDR3: TGTGCCAGCAGTTACATGTCCCTGAGGGAGCATTACTTC. Translated, it gives CASSYMSLREHYF.

This clonotype was observed at least ten times. The V and J genes are TRBV6-4 and TRBJ2-2; D is ambiguous. From germline, CDR1 is MRHNA and CDR2 SNTAGT. CDR3 length: 14 amino acids. V lost 8 bases and J 0 bases, leaving 10 bases between the germline ends. The CDR3 sequence: CASGVNANTGELFF. DNA for the CDR3: TGTGCCAGCGGGGTAAACGCGAACACCGGGGAGCTGTTTTTT.